The 17 T cell receptor beta chains presented below share a single source sample, sequenced in a study of shared clonotypes between healthy human individuals. Sequencing was performed with immunoSEQ multiplex PCR; in TCRdb, only in-frame clones are kept and a portion is missing. The sample lists over 2 million clones, about 95% seen once, with about 1.1% in the top ten. Terminally differentiated effector memory CD45RA+ cells were excluded from the naive CD8 cells, which were CD45RO-negative and positively selected for CCR7. Sequenced sample: naive CD8+ T cells sorted from blood. These receptors originate from a man between 18 and 35 years old in good health.

Worth noting for this clone: Other DNA sequences in this specimen translate into the identical CDR3. The genes are TRBV7-9 and TRBJ2-7; no clear D. Germline CDR1 is SEHNR and CDR2 is FQNEAQ (reference sequence). Trimming pared 3 bases from V and 1 base from J, leaving 7 bases between. The CDR3 totals 13 residues. CDR3 sequence (DNA): TGTGCCAGCAGCTTGGATCTGTCCTACGAGCAGTACTTC. Protein: CASSLDLSYEQYF. The complete variable domain, with remaining parts taken from reference TRBV7-9 and TRBJ2-7, reads DTGVSQNPRHKITKRGQNVTFRCDPISEHNRLYWYRQTLGQGPEFLTYFQNEAQLEKSRLLSDRFSAERPKGSFSTLEIQRTEQGDSAMYLCASSLDLSYEQYFGPGTRLTVT.

In its sample, this clone was seen once. CDR3 nucleotide sequence: TGTGCCAGCAGTTCCTCTCGGACTAGCGGGGACACAGATACGCAGTATTTT. Translation gives CASSSSRTSGDTDTQYF. J is TRBJ2-3 and V is TRBV9; TRBD2 matches 12 bases. The trim removed 5 bases at V and 2 bases at J, leaving 9 bases unmatched. This CDR3 comprises 17 residues. In germline, CDR1 is SGDLS, CDR2 YYNGEE.

The genes are TRBV2 and TRBJ1-3; 8 positions agree with TRBD1. Per germline, CDR1 SNHLY and CDR2 FYNNEI. The CDR3 sequence is 13 residues long. With V trimmed by 7 bases and J by 6 bases, 5 bases remained unmatched. The CDR3, as DNA: TGTGCCAGCAACGGACAGGGTACAAACACCATATATTTT. It is translated as CASNGQGTNTIYF.

V is TRBV6-6 and J is TRBJ1-5; D is unclear. Germline CDR1 reads MNHNY; CDR2 reads SVGAGI (reference sequence). The CDR3 loop spans 15 amino acids. The V gene lost 8 bases and the J gene lost 0 bases, with 14 bases spanning the gap. This CDR3 is CASLESVYSNQPQHF. CDR3 DNA: TGTGCCAGCCTGGAGTCGGTTTATAGCAATCAGCCCCAGCATTTT.

CDR3 protein: CASSRLAGGDAQYF. Here the CDR3 DNA reads TGTGCCAGCAGTCGACTAGCGGGGGGTGATGCCCAGTACTTC. The chain carries TRBV28 and TRBJ2-5; TRBD2 aligns across 13 bases. The CDR3 runs to 14 residues. V shed 5 bases and J 9 bases; nucleotides not matched to a gene: 6. Germline V gene lookup returns CDR1 MDHEN and CDR2 SYDVKM.

The rearrangement uses TRBV28 and TRBJ2-3, with D perhaps TRBD2 (5 bases). V lost 2 bases and J lost 0, with 15 bases in between. CDR1 and CDR2 from the germline V gene are MDHEN and SYDVKM. The CDR3 spans 17 residues. The chain's CDR3 is CASSLPEGYLSTDTQYF. CDR3 DNA: TGTGCCAGCAGTTTACCCGAGGGCTACCTTAGCACAGATACGCAGTATTTT.

J is TRBJ2-1 and V is TRBV27; unclear D gene. Trimming removed 6 bases at V and 10 bases at J, with 16 bases between. The CDR3 sequence is 13 residues long. The V gene's germline CDR1 is MNHEY and CDR2 SMNVEV (reference sequence). The CDR3 region has the DNA TGTGCCAGCAGCACCGGAGAGAGGCAGGAGCAGTTCTTC. It yields the protein CASSTGERQEQFF.

V and J are TRBV6-6 and TRBJ2-3; the D is unclear. The germline CDR1 and CDR2 sequences are MNHNY and SVGAGI (reference sequence). CDR3 size: 14 residues. Trimming shortened V by 2 bases and J by 6 bases, and 12 bases separated the two germline ends. The CDR3 protein is CASSYGSLVDTQYF. CDR3 coding DNA: TGTGCCAGCAGTTACGGGTCGCTAGTCGATACGCAGTATTTT.

This chain links TRBV6-4 with TRBJ2-1, with D possibly TRBD1 on 6 matching bases. Germline assignment: CDR1 MRHNA and CDR2 SNTAGT. V was cut by 2 bases and J by 1 base, with 21 bases left in between. The CDR3 runs 19 residues. CDR3 coding DNA: TGTGCCAGCAGTGACCCCAGTGGGGGACACCACCTTTCCTACAATGAGCAGTTCTTC. Protein product: CASSDPSGGHHLSYNEQFF.

V is TRBV28 and J is TRBJ1-2; no clear D gene. This CDR3 is built from 12 residues. Germline V gene lookup returns CDR1 MDHEN and CDR2 SYDVKM. Trimming removed 2 bases at V and 7 bases at J, with 8 bases between. The CDR3 region is CASSLREGGYTF. CDR3 bases: TGTGCCAGCAGTTTAAGAGAGGGTGGCTACACCTTC.

V and J are TRBV5-1 and TRBJ2-7; 14 nucleotides line up with TRBD2. Germline CDR1 reads SGHRS; CDR2 reads YFSETQ. The V gene end was trimmed by 0 bases and the J gene end by 3 bases; junction bases not matched to a gene: 5. This CDR3 contains 17 residues. CDR3 bases: TGCGCCAGCAGCTTGGAAGGACTAGCGGGGGGTTACTACGAGCAGTACTTC. Its translation: CASSLEGLAGGYYEQYF.

The V and J genes are TRBV5-1 and TRBJ2-7; 9 nucleotides match TRBD1. Germline values: CDR1 SGHRS, CDR2 YFSETQ. V shed 6 bases and J 3 bases; nucleotides not matched to a gene: 4. This CDR3 is 13 amino acids long. CDR3 sequence (DNA): TGCGCCAGCACCTGGACAGGGGACTACGAGCAGTACTTC. Protein sequence: CASTWTGDYEQYF. Combining the CDR3 with reference TRBV5-1 and TRBJ2-7 gives the whole variable domain KAGVTQTPRYLIKTRGQQVTLSCSPISGHRSVSWYQQTPGQGLQFLFEYFSETQRNKGNFPGRFSGRQFSNSRSEMNVSTLELGDSALYLCASTWTGDYEQYFGPGTRLTVT.

The chain employs TRBV4-1 and TRBJ1-1; no reliable D call. The CDR3 has 15 residues. From germline, CDR1 is MGHRA and CDR2 YSYEKL. Trimming removed 1 base from V and 2 bases from J, with 11 bases in between. Here the CDR3 reads CASSQVPTTNTEAFF. Written as DNA, the CDR3 is TGCGCCAGCAGCCAAGTGCCGACAACTAACACTGAAGCTTTCTTT.

The chain recombines TRBV5-1 with TRBJ2-5, with D possibly TRBD2 on 6 matching bases. The CDR3 extends over 14 amino acids. Trimming pared 0 bases from V and 3 bases from J, leaving 9 bases between. Germline assignment: CDR1 SGHRS and CDR2 YFSETQ. The CDR3 sequence: CASSLGEAKETQYF. CDR3 DNA: TGCGCCAGCAGCTTGGGGGAGGCCAAAGAGACCCAGTACTTC.

This chain uses TRBV5-4 with TRBJ1-1, with D possibly TRBD1 on 5 matching bases. Germline CDR1 is SGHNT and CDR2 is YYREEE (reference sequence). V was shortened by 0 bases and J by 1 base, with 10 bases between the two germline ends. The CDR3 consists of 15 residues. CDR3 in amino acids: CASSLAGAGNTEAFF. The CDR3 DNA sequence: TGTGCCAGCAGCTTGGCCGGGGCAGGGAACACTGAAGCTTTCTTT. Supplemented by reference TRBV5-4 and TRBJ1-1, the full variable domain reads ETGVTQSPTHLIKTRGQQVTLRCSSQSGHNTVSWYQQALGQGPQFIFQYYREEENGRGNFPPRFSGLQFPNYSSELNVNALELDDSALYLCASSLAGAGNTEAFFGQGTRLTVV.

V usage is TRBV9 and J usage is TRBJ2-2; no reliable D call. Germline lookup yields CDR1 SGDLS and CDR2 YYNGEE. This CDR3 comprises 14 residues. V lost 2 bases, J lost 6 bases, and 11 bases lay in between. The CDR3 loop reads CASSVYEVPGELFF. The CDR3 bases are TGTGCCAGCAGCGTCTACGAGGTCCCCGGGGAGCTGTTTTTT.

Concerning this clone: An end of the junction does not agree with germline; a read error may underlie this. The genes are TRBV7-7 and TRBJ2-7; 9 bases align to TRBD1. Germline CDR1 is SSHAT and CDR2 is FNYEAQ (reference sequence). The CDR3 is 14 residues long. This chain's CDR3 is CASSPGTGFGEQYF. CDR3 bases: TGTGCTAGCAGCCCCGGGACAGGGTTCGGCGAGCAGTACTTC.